The 26 T cell receptor beta chains below come from one sample, sequenced in a study of neoadjuvant nivolumab and ipilimumab in lung cancer. The table came from immunoSEQ multiplex PCR; TCRdb's copy has only in-frame clones and leaves some out. The sample contains more than 40,000 clones, around nine tenths of which appear only once. Sequencing used blood, obtained before neoadjuvant nivolumab, alone or with ipilimumab. These TCRs come from an adult with non-small cell lung cancer. Some clones in this sample may be carry-over from other donors' samples.

The chain combines TRBV30 with TRBJ1-5; a possible D gene is TRBD1 (5 bases). The CDR3 runs 16 residues. CDR1 is GTSNPN and CDR2 is SVGIG in the germline V gene (reference sequence). Trimming shortened V by 2 bases and J by 4 bases, and 18 bases separated the two germline ends. The CDR3 is CAWSPAGPFANQPQHF. The CDR3 DNA sequence: TGTGCCTGGAGTCCCGCGGGGCCTTTCGCGAATCAGCCCCAGCATTTT.

The chain joins TRBV20-1 to TRBJ2-2; D is ambiguous. The germline gives CDR1 DFQATT, CDR2 SNEGSKA (reference sequence). Trimming cost V 2 bases and J 5 bases, with 3 bases left between them. The CDR3 length is 11 residues. CDR3: CSARRTGELFF. As DNA, the CDR3 is TGCAGTGCTAGACGGACCGGGGAGCTGTTTTTT.

V usage is TRBV19 and J usage is TRBJ2-3; D gene uncertain. Germline-derived CDR1 and CDR2 are LNHDA and SQIVND (reference sequence). Between the trimmed V and J ends, which lost 6 bases and 5 bases, there was a span of 12 bases. The CDR3 has 13 amino acids. The CDR3 sequence: CASSHGALDTQYF. DNA of the CDR3: TGTGCCAGTAGCCATGGAGCATTAGATACGCAGTATTTT. The whole variable domain, filled in from reference TRBV19 and TRBJ2-3, reads DGGITQSPKYLFRKEGQNVTLSCEQNLNHDAMYWYRQDPGQGLRLIYYSQIVNDFQKGDIAEGYSVSREKKESFPLTVTSAQKNPTAFYLCASSHGALDTQYFGPGTRLTVL.

This chain connects TRBV10-3 to TRBJ2-4; no clear D gene. CDR3 length equals 12 residues. The V gene lost 0 bases and the J gene lost 15 bases, with 12 bases spanning the gap. Germline CDR1 reads ENHRY; CDR2 reads SYGVKD. The CDR3: CAISESTARLYF. The CDR3 DNA reads TGTGCCATCAGTGAGTCGACGGCACGATTGTACTTC.

This clone has only one observation. The rearrangement links TRBV5-1 to TRBJ2-7, with TRBD2 matching over 10 bases. The CDR3 contains 15 residues. CDR1 SGHRS and CDR2 YFSETQ come from the germline V gene. V shed 1 base, J shed 2 bases, and the junction held 3 bases outside the gene matches. CDR3 DNA: TGCGCCAGCAGCTTGAGAGGACTAGCGGCCTACGAGCAGTACTTC. This encodes CASSLRGLAAYEQYF.

The chain uses TRBV19 and TRBJ1-1; tentative D call: TRBD1 (5 bases). V shed 8 bases and J shed 5 bases, with 15 bases lying between them. Germline V CDR1 and CDR2: LNHDA, SQIVND (reference sequence). The CDR3 consists of 13 residues. Here the CDR3 reads CASRIQGGTEAFF. CDR3 nucleotide sequence: TGTGCCAGTCGAATCCAGGGTGGGACTGAAGCTTTCTTT. Drawing the rest from reference TRBV19 and TRBJ1-1, the complete variable domain is DGGITQSPKYLFRKEGQNVTLSCEQNLNHDAMYWYRQDPGQGLRLIYYSQIVNDFQKGDIAEGYSVSREKKESFPLTVTSAQKNPTAFYLCASRIQGGTEAFFGQGTRLTVV.

This clone was observed a handful of times. The chain joins TRBV19 to TRBJ1-1, with D hard to call. V was pared by 7 bases and J by 3 bases, with 18 bases between. The CDR3 spans 15 residues. Germline lookup yields CDR1 LNHDA and CDR2 SQIVND (reference sequence). The CDR3, as DNA: TGTGCCAGTACCCGATCCCCCAAGGGAGACACTGAAGCTTTCTTT. This gives the protein CASTRSPKGDTEAFF.

Comment on this clone: The same CDR3 also results from other DNA sequences found in this sample. V is TRBV18 and J is TRBJ1-5, with 7 bases identical to TRBD1. After removal of 3 bases from V and 3 bases from J, the junction contained 2 bases not matched to a gene. Germline CDR1 KGHSH, CDR2 LQKENI. The CDR3 is 14 residues long. CDR3 region: CASSPGTANQPQHF. CDR3 in DNA: TGTGCCAGCTCACCTGGGACAGCCAATCAGCCCCAGCATTTT.

A single count supports this clone. This chain links TRBV5-1 with TRBJ2-3; TRBD1 matches 10 bases. The CDR3 totals 15 residues. After removal of 4 bases from V and 3 bases from J, the junction contained 5 bases not matched to a gene. CDR1 is SGHRS and CDR2 is YFSETQ in the germline V gene. The DNA of the CDR3 is TGCGCCAGCAGCCGGGGACAGGGGAAGACAGATACGCAGTATTTT. Its translation: CASSRGQGKTDTQYF.

The gene calls are TRBV11-2 and TRBJ2-3; D is uncertain. The CDR3 extends over 12 amino acids. The germline gives CDR1 SGHAT, CDR2 FQNNGV. Trimming removed 5 bases at V and 2 bases at J, with 5 bases between. The CDR3 loop reads CASSLYTDTQYF. DNA for the CDR3: TGTGCCAGCAGCCTTTACACAGATACGCAGTATTTT.

This clone has a handful of counts. CDR3 sequence: CASSHGTGQFF. The CDR3 coding sequence is TGTGCCAGCAGCCACGGGACAGGGCAGTTCTTC. This chain links TRBV7-9 with TRBJ2-1, with TRBD1 identical over 8 bases. With 5 bases clipped from V and 12 bases from J, the junction kept 3 bases outside the gene matches. Germline CDR1 and CDR2: SEHNR and FQNEAQ (reference sequence). The CDR3 is made up of 11 amino acids.

The chain couples TRBV6-1 to TRBJ1-4; 9 nucleotides align to TRBD1. The CDR3 covers 16 residues. Per germline, CDR1 MNHNS and CDR2 SASEGT. V trimming: 2 bases; J trimming: 10 bases; junction bases outside the gene matches: 11. The CDR3 DNA follows: TGTGCCAGCAGTGAACTTCCACCGGGACAGGGTCTAAAACTGTTTTTT. It codes for CASSELPPGQGLKLFF.

This clone was counted once. The genes are TRBV11-2 and TRBJ2-7, with D tentatively TRBD2 (6 bases). The CDR3 has 14 amino acids. With 7 bases removed from V and 3 bases from J, the gap between germline ends came to 16 bases. Germline CDR1 reads SGHAT; CDR2 reads FQNNGV. The CDR3 DNA sequence: TGTGCCAGCATCCCTATAGCGGAGGGCTACGAGCAGTACTTC. Translated: CASIPIAEGYEQYF.

Here the CDR3 reads CASSPRATNEKLFF. CDR3 nucleotide sequence: TGCGCCAGCAGCCCCAGAGCAACTAATGAAAAACTGTTTTTT. V usage is TRBV5-1 and J usage is TRBJ1-4; unclear D gene. Trimming shortened V by 4 bases and J by 0 bases, and 7 bases separated the two germline ends. Germline CDR1 reads SGHRS; CDR2 reads YFSETQ. The CDR3 loop spans 14 amino acids.

The J gene is TRBJ2-3, the V gene TRBV19; 8 nucleotides agree with TRBD2. V shed 3 bases and J 3 bases; nucleotides not matched to a gene: 5. Germline V gene data show CDR1 as LNHDA and CDR2 as SQIVND (reference sequence). The CDR3 loop spans 15 amino acids. CDR3 residues: CASSMYGGGTDTQYF. The CDR3 DNA reads TGTGCCAGTAGTATGTACGGGGGGGGTACAGATACGCAGTATTTT.

The V call is TRBV6-6, the J call TRBJ2-7, with TRBD1 identical over 7 bases. The germline gives CDR1 MNHNY, CDR2 SVGAGI (reference sequence). This CDR3 comprises 14 residues. With 6 bases clipped from V and 8 bases from J, the junction kept 13 bases outside the gene matches. The CDR3 loop reads CASSPGTEVRKQYF. CDR3 DNA: TGTGCCAGCAGCCCCGGGACAGAGGTTCGGAAGCAGTACTTC.

J is TRBJ2-5 and V is TRBV7-6; tentatively, D is TRBD2 (5 bases). Germline CDR1 is SGHVS and CDR2 is FNYEAQ. The V end lost 4 bases, the J end lost 5 bases, and 11 bases lay between the germline ends. CDR3 length equals 13 residues. The DNA for the CDR3 is TGTGCCAGCAGCTCACTAGTTCGGGAGACCCAGTACTTC. It encodes CASSSLVRETQYF.

To note about this clone: Relative to the germline gene, one junction end is altered; a read error may explain this. The chain links TRBV11-2 to TRBJ2-3; 14 nucleotides line up with TRBD2. Germline loops: CDR1 SGHAT, CDR2 FQNNGV. CDR3 size: 14 residues. In nucleotides, the CDR3 is TGTGCCAGCAGTACGGGACTAGCGGGAGATATGCAGTATTTT. Its protein product is CASSTGLAGDMQYF.

The V gene is TRBV4-1, the J gene TRBJ1-1; D unclear. Germline CDR1 and CDR2: MGHRA and YSYEKL. Deletions cut 0 bases from V and 0 bases from J, with 8 bases between. The CDR3 has 15 residues. This CDR3 is CASSQDPPMNTEAFF. Written as DNA, the CDR3 is TGCGCCAGCAGCCAAGATCCCCCAATGAACACTGAAGCTTTCTTT.

This clone was seen once. This chain connects TRBV29-1 to TRBJ1-5; D gene unclear. The CDR3 runs 15 residues. Germline CDR1 is SQVTM and CDR2 is ANQGSEA. Trimming pared 6 bases from V and 4 bases from J, leaving 19 bases between. Here the CDR3 reads CSVADTNWGNQPQHF. CDR3 bases: TGCAGCGTCGCCGATACGAATTGGGGTAATCAGCCCCAGCATTTT.

This rearrangement joins TRBV28 to TRBJ2-7; D call uncertain. V was clipped by 4 bases and J by 4 bases, with 8 bases between them. Per germline, CDR1 MDHEN and CDR2 SYDVKM. The CDR3 sequence is 12 residues long. The CDR3 sequence is CASSSDVYEQYF. CDR3 DNA: TGTGCCAGCAGTTCCGACGTATACGAGCAGTACTTC.

This clone came up a few times. The chain is built from TRBV29-1 and TRBJ2-3; D ambiguous. The CDR3 consists of 12 residues. Per germline, CDR1 SQVTM and CDR2 ANQGSEA. The V end was cut by 4 bases, the J end by 2 bases, with 7 bases between. The CDR3 loop reads CSVVPYTDTQYF. For the CDR3, the DNA is TGCAGCGTTGTGCCATACACAGATACGCAGTATTTT.

The chain recombines TRBV7-2 with TRBJ1-4; 8 positions agree with TRBD1. V was clipped by 5 bases and J by 5 bases; unmatched bases: 7. The CDR3 sequence is 15 residues long. Germline CDR1 SGHTA, CDR2 FQGNSA. In nucleotides, the CDR3 is TGTGCCAGCAGCCCCCAGACAGGGGCGAATGAAAAACTGTTTTTT. Translation gives CASSPQTGANEKLFF.

J is TRBJ1-2 and V is TRBV19; perhaps TRBD1 as D (5 bases). The CDR3 length is 16 residues. Between the trimmed V and J ends, which lost 8 bases and 1 base, there was a span of 20 bases. Germline assignment: CDR1 LNHDA and CDR2 SQIVND (reference sequence). CDR3: CASHQHRDGDNYGYTF. DNA for the CDR3: TGTGCCAGTCATCAACACCGGGACGGGGATAACTATGGCTACACCTTC.

The rearrangement joins TRBV4-2 to TRBJ2-4, with D tentatively TRBD2 (6 bases). The CDR3 covers 15 residues. Trimming left V 0 bases short and J 4 bases short, with 10 bases between. Germline lookup yields CDR1 LGHNA and CDR2 YNFKEQ. This CDR3 reads CASSQENAGKNIQYF. CDR3 DNA: TGTGCCAGCAGCCAAGAAAATGCGGGGAAAAACATTCAGTACTTC.

The chain carries TRBV9 and TRBJ2-1; TRBD2 is a possible D gene (6 bases). Germline CDR1 and CDR2: SGDLS and YYNGEE. V lost 0 bases and J lost 9, with 10 bases in between. The CDR3 is 13 amino acids. The CDR3 here is CASSVDSGTEQFF. The CDR3 DNA reads TGTGCCAGCAGCGTAGATAGCGGAACTGAGCAGTTCTTC. The full variable domain, in which reference TRBV9 and TRBJ2-1 provide the parts outside the CDR3, is DSGVTQTPKHLITATGQRVTLRCSPRSGDLSVYWYQQSLDQGLQFLIQYYNGEERAKGNILERFSAQQFPDLHSELNLSSLELGDSALYFCASSVDSGTEQFFGPGTRLTVL.